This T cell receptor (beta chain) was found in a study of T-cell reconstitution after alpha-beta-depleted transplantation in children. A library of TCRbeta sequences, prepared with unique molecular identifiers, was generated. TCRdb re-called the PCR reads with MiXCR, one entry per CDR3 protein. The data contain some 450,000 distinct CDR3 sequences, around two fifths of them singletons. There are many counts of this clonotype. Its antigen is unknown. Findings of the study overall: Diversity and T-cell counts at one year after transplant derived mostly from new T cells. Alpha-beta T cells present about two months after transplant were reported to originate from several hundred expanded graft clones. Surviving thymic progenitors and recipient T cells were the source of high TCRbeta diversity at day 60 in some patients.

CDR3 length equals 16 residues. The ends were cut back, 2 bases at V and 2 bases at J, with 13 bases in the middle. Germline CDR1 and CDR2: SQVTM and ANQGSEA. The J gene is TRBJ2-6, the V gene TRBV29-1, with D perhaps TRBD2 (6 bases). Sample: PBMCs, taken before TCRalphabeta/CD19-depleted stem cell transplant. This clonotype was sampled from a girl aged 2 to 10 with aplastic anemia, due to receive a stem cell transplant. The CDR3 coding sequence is TGCAGCGTTGAATGGCAGCCGGGGGCTGGGGCCAACGTCCTGACTTTC. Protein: CSVEWQPGAGANVLTF.